A single sample is the source of the 24 T cell receptor beta chains below, sequenced in a study of Ad26.COV2.S vaccination and SARS-CoV-2 variants. Only in-frame clones appear in the TCRdb table, and some are missing; sequencing was by immunoSEQ multiplex PCR. This table has over 130,000 clones, 86% appearing once. The starting material was peripheral blood, obtained after recovery from COVID-19. The receptors derive from a human donor who had recovered from COVID-19.

This CDR3 reads CASSGDILGTF. The CDR3 nucleotides are TGTGCCAGCAGCGGGGACATTCTTGGGACCTTC. The chain carries TRBV2 and TRBJ1-2; the D gene is possibly TRBD1 (6 bases). Germline lookup yields CDR1 SNHLY and CDR2 FYNNEI. Trimming took off 6 bases at V and 14 bases at J, with 16 bases between the two ends. This CDR3 has 11 amino acids.

The V gene is TRBV11-3, the J gene TRBJ2-1; unclear D gene. Germline CDR1 SGHNT, CDR2 YENEEA. Trimming left V 2 bases short and J 8 bases short, with 10 bases between. This CDR3 is 13 amino acids long. CDR3 region: CASSLRSGYEQFF. CDR3 coding DNA: TGTGCCAGCAGCTTAAGGAGTGGGTATGAGCAGTTCTTC.

The chain's CDR3 is CASSLVARDSYNYGYTF. CDR3 nucleotides: TGTGCCAGCAGCTTAGTAGCTAGGGACAGTTATAACTATGGCTACACCTTC. The chain uses TRBV11-2 and TRBJ1-2; 7 bases line up with TRBD1. V lost 1 base and J lost 1; bases outside the gene matches: 9. CDR3 size: 17 residues. Germline values: CDR1 SGHAT, CDR2 FQNNGV.

This rearrangement joins TRBV19 to TRBJ2-1, with 12 bases lining up with TRBD1. This CDR3 is built from 15 residues. Looked up from germline, CDR1 is LNHDA and CDR2 is SQIVND (reference sequence). V lost 4 bases to trimming and J lost 7 bases; unmatched junction nucleotides: 5. The CDR3 region has the DNA TGTGCCAGTAGTACGGGACAGGGGGCCCCGAATGAGCAGTTCTTC. This codes for CASSTGQGAPNEQFF.

This clone was observed a few times. V is TRBV3-1 (or the pseudogene TRBV3-2) and J is TRBJ2-2; 9 bases map to TRBD1. The CDR3 is 13 amino acids. J gave up 4 bases and V 6 bases, and 0 bases lay outside the gene matches. Germline V CDR1 and CDR2: LGHDT, YNNKEL (reference sequence). DNA for the CDR3: TGTGCCAGCAGGGACAGGGGCACCGGGGAGCTGTTTTTT. This sequence encodes CASRDRGTGELFF.

The V and J genes are TRBV19 and TRBJ2-5, with D perhaps matching TRBD1 (6 bases). This CDR3 contains 14 residues. CDR1 is LNHDA and CDR2 is SQIVND in the germline V gene (reference sequence). V lost 4 bases and J lost 2, with 11 bases in between. In nucleotides, the CDR3 is TGTGCCAGTAGTAGATTGGACAGACAAGAGACCCAGTACTTC. Encoded protein: CASSRLDRQETQYF.

This clone appeared once. This chain uses TRBV2 with TRBJ1-1; D remains unclear. The CDR3 contains 13 residues. Trimming took 6 bases from V and 0 from J, leaving 8 bases between them. The germline CDR1 and CDR2 sequences are SNHLY and FYNNEI. The CDR3 reads CASSQGLNTEAFF. CDR3 in DNA: TGTGCCAGCAGCCAAGGGCTGAACACTGAAGCTTTCTTT.

This chain uses TRBV10-3 with TRBJ2-7; D is undetermined. This CDR3 has 13 amino acids. Germline CDR1 and CDR2: ENHRY and SYGVKD. The ends were cut back, 4 bases at V and 1 base at J, with 8 bases in the middle. In DNA form, the CDR3 reads TGTGCCATCAGTGTACTCCTATCCTACGAGCAGTACTTC. This translates into CAISVLLSYEQYF.

V usage is TRBV5-4 and J usage is TRBJ2-2, with 7 nucleotides matching TRBD1. This CDR3 region has 15 residues. Trimming removed 4 bases from V and 3 bases from J; junction bases left unmatched: 6. CDR1 SGHNT and CDR2 YYREEE come from the germline V gene (reference sequence). The CDR3 DNA reads TGTGCCAGCAGCGTGGGACAGCTTTACACCGGGGAGCTGTTTTTT. This sequence encodes CASSVGQLYTGELFF.

The chain has TRBV7-2 and TRBJ1-2; TRBD1 is a possible D gene (6 bases). V was clipped by 1 base and J by 4 bases, with 16 bases between them. This CDR3 is built from 16 residues. The germline V gene encodes CDR1 SGHTA and CDR2 FQGNSA. The CDR3 spells CASSLGGTGGFYGYTF. The CDR3 DNA follows: TGTGCCAGCAGCTTAGGCGGCACGGGGGGCTTCTATGGCTACACCTTC. The whole variable domain, remainder taken from reference TRBV7-2 and TRBJ1-2, is GAGVSQSPSNKVTEKGKDVELRCDPISGHTALYWYRQSLGQGLEFLIYFQGNSAPDKSGLPSDRFSAERTGGSVSTLTIQRTQQEDSAVYLCASSLGGTGGFYGYTFGSGTRLTVV.

The rearrangement joins TRBV27 to TRBJ1-6; D may be TRBD1 (5 bases). Germline CDR1 and CDR2: MNHEY and SMNVEV (reference sequence). The ends were cut back, 5 bases at V and 10 bases at J, with 15 bases in the middle. The CDR3 covers 14 residues. The DNA for the CDR3 is TGTGCCAGCAGTGCACCCGGGGCAGGCTCACCCCTCCACTTT. Amino acid sequence: CASSAPGAGSPLHF.

This clone has just one count. This chain links TRBV3-1 (or the pseudogene TRBV3-2) with TRBJ1-4; no firm D call. The germline V gene encodes CDR1 LGHDT and CDR2 YNNKEL (reference sequence). With 0 bases removed from V and 8 bases from J, the gap between germline ends came to 13 bases. The CDR3 extends over 15 amino acids. The CDR3 coding sequence is TGTGCCAGCAGCCAAGATCATGGACGTAGCGAAAAACTGTTTTTT. Translation: CASSQDHGRSEKLFF.

J is TRBJ1-5 and V is TRBV7-2, with D hard to call. V was pared by 1 base and J by 4 bases, with 14 bases between. CDR3 size: 16 residues. Germline CDR1 and CDR2: SGHTA and FQGNSA. The CDR3 DNA reads TGTGCCAGCAGCTTAGGACTCAAAGCGGGTAATCAGCCCCAGCATTTT. This codes for CASSLGLKAGNQPQHF.

V usage is TRBV27 and J usage is TRBJ2-7; D tentatively fits TRBD1 or TRBD2 (6 bases each). This CDR3 comprises 16 residues. The germline CDR1 and CDR2 sequences are MNHEY and SMNVEV (reference sequence). Trimming stripped 3 bases from V and 0 bases from J, with 15 bases between. The CDR3 nucleotides are TGTGCCAGCAGTTTCTCCCACGGGGGCCTCTCCTACGAGCAGTACTTC. This codes for CASSFSHGGLSYEQYF.

The chain carries TRBV28 and TRBJ1-2, with 8 bases aligning to TRBD1. V lost 4 bases, J lost 7 bases, and 8 bases stayed unmatched. The CDR3 covers 14 residues. Germline V gene lookup returns CDR1 MDHEN and CDR2 SYDVKM. The CDR3 sequence is CASSYGSGGGGYTF. The DNA of the CDR3 is TGTGCCAGCAGTTACGGGTCAGGGGGCGGTGGCTACACCTTC.

The rearrangement links TRBV5-1 to TRBJ2-1; 10 bases align to TRBD1. Trimming took 4 bases from V and 7 from J; bases not matched to a gene: 8. Germline V gives CDR1 SGHRS, CDR2 YFSETQ. This CDR3 contains 15 residues. Here the CDR3 DNA reads TGCGCCAGCAGCCTCCGGGACAGGGGTAGGAATGAGCAGTTCTTC. It specifies CASSLRDRGRNEQFF.

The rearrangement joins TRBV7-2 to TRBJ2-7; D might be TRBD1 (5 bases). V gave up 2 bases and J gave up 1 base, with 6 bases separating them. Germline CDR1 reads SGHTA; CDR2 reads FQGNSA. The CDR3 spans 13 residues. CDR3 loop: CASSLRQSYEQYF. CDR3 in DNA: TGTGCCAGCAGCTTACGACAGTCCTACGAGCAGTACTTC.

The rearrangement links TRBV19 to TRBJ1-3; TRBD1 might be the D (6 bases). CDR3 length: 14 amino acids. V dropped 10 bases and J dropped 2 bases, with 15 bases sitting between them. Germline V gene sequence: CDR1 LNHDA, CDR2 SQIVND (reference sequence). The CDR3 sequence is CATMGGMAGNTIYF. The CDR3 DNA reads as TGTGCCACTATGGGGGGCATGGCTGGAAACACCATATATTTT. The whole variable domain, filled in from reference TRBV19 and TRBJ1-3, reads DGGITQSPKYLFRKEGQNVTLSCEQNLNHDAMYWYRQDPGQGLRLIYYSQIVNDFQKGDIAEGYSVSREKKESFPLTVTSAQKNPTAFYLCATMGGMAGNTIYFGEGSWLTVV.

The chain carries TRBV6-5 and TRBJ1-1; the D is unclear. V dropped 7 bases and J dropped 3 bases, with 12 bases sitting between them. The CDR3 contains 13 residues. The germline gives CDR1 MNHEY, CDR2 SVGAGI. The CDR3 is CASTLTLYTEAFF. The CDR3 DNA sequence: TGTGCCAGCACCTTGACACTTTACACTGAAGCTTTCTTT.

The chain has TRBV11-2 and TRBJ2-1; a weak D match, TRBD2 (5 bases). The CDR3 consists of 13 residues. V was pared by 2 bases and J by 10 bases, with 12 bases between. Germline V gene lookup returns CDR1 SGHAT and CDR2 FQNNGV. The CDR3 DNA reads TGTGCCAGCAGCTTAACGCCGGGGAGAGAGCAGTTCTTC. Amino acids: CASSLTPGREQFF.

The sample holds one count of this clone. Written as DNA, the CDR3 is TGTGCCAGCTCAACCTACAGGGGGCTAAGGGAGCAGTACTTC. The encoded protein is CASSTYRGLREQYF. The genes are TRBV27 and TRBJ2-7; 9 positions match TRBD1. The CDR3 loop spans 14 amino acids. The J segment lost 7 bases and the V segment lost 8 bases, leaving 12 bases of the junction unmatched. CDR1 and CDR2 (germline): MNHEY, SMNVEV (reference sequence).

The rearrangement uses TRBV7-2 and TRBJ1-4, with D perhaps TRBD1 (5 bases). The CDR3 spans 17 residues. CDR1 is SGHTA and CDR2 is FQGNSA in the germline V gene. V shed 0 bases and J shed 4 bases, with 15 bases lying between them. The CDR3 reads CASSLARAGHDNEKLFF. CDR3 DNA sequence: TGTGCCAGCAGCTTAGCTAGGGCAGGGCATGATAATGAAAAACTGTTTTTT.

This chain joins TRBV6-5 and TRBJ1-5; 11 bases fit TRBD1. J lost 6 bases, V lost 6 bases, and 7 bases had no gene match. In germline, CDR1 is MNHEY, CDR2 SVGAGI. The length of the CDR3 is 15 residues. The CDR3, as DNA: TGTGCCAGCAGGGAGGACAGGGGGCAAGGTCAGCCCCAGCATTTT. This sequence encodes CASREDRGQGQPQHF.

This chain links TRBV6-6 with TRBJ2-2, with 12 bases lining up with TRBD1. CDR1 MNHNY and CDR2 SVGAGI come from the germline V gene (reference sequence). This CDR3 spans 18 amino acids. V gave up 5 bases and J gave up 6 bases; unmatched junction bases: 13. CDR3 bases: TGTGCCAGCAGTCACAGGGTTCCGGGACAGGGGGCCGCCGGGGAGCTGTTTTTT. Amino acid sequence: CASSHRVPGQGAAGELFF.